This T cell receptor (beta chain) was found in a study of blood T cell repertoires in COVID-19. For the study at large: The origin of the acute and convalescent COVID-19 samples was the United States, Italy and Spain. The analysed material was cDNA or gDNA that came from T cells, B-cell-depleted T cells, or PBMCs.

Seattle's cohort entered during active infection and was followed longitudinally. In the authors' methods: Nucleated cell counts were estimated from reference gene primer amplification. Using immunoSEQ multiplex PCR, the repertoire was profiled, and TCRdb retains in-frame clones only, with some absent. The V and J calls and clone size are taken from that table; D and trimming were inferred from the DNA. The sample includes roughly 150,000 clones, approximately 92% of them seen just once. Germline CDR1 is SGDLS and CDR2 is YYNGEE. This CDR3 spans 15 amino acids. V was shortened by 4 bases and J by 1 base, with 15 bases between the two germline ends.

The sequenced sample was peripheral blood. This TCR was recovered from a man younger than 35 with COVID-19, enrolled during active disease. The J gene is TRBJ2-7, the V gene TRBV9; possibly TRBD1 for D (6 bases). The CDR3 spells CASSPEAGASYEQYF. Written as DNA, the CDR3 is TGTGCCAGCAGCCCGGAAGCAGGGGCGTCCTACGAGCAGTACTTC.